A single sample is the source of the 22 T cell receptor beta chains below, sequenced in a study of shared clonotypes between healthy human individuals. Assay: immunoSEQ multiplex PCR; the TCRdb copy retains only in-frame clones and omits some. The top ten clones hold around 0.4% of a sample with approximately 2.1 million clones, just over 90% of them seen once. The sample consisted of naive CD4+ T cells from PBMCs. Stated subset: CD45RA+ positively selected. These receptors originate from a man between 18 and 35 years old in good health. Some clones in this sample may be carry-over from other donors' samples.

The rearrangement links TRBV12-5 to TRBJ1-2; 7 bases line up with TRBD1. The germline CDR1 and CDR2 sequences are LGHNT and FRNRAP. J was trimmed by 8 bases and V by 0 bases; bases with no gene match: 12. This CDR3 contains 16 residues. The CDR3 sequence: CASGLVGGQPHGGYTF. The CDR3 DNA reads TGTGCTAGTGGTTTGGTAGGGGGACAGCCACATGGAGGCTACACCTTC.

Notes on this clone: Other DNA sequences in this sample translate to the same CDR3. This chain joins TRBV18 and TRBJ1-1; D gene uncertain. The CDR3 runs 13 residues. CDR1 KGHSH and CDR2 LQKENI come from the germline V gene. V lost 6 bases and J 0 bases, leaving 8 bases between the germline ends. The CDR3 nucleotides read TGTGCCAGCTCGCCGACATTGAACACTGAAGCTTTCTTT. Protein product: CASSPTLNTEAFF.

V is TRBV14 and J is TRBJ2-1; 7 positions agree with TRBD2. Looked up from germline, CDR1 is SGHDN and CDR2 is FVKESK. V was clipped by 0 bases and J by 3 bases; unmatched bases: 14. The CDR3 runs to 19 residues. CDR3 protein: CASSQEPPRGRSRYNEQFF. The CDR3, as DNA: TGTGCCAGCAGCCAAGAACCCCCGCGGGGGAGAAGTCGCTACAATGAGCAGTTCTTC.

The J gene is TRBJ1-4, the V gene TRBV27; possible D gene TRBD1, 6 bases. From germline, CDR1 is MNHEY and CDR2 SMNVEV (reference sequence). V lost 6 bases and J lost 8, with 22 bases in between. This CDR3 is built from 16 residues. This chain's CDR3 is CASRRSLAGVGEKLFF. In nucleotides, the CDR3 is TGTGCCAGCAGGCGATCTTTAGCAGGGGTAGGGGAAAAACTGTTTTTT.

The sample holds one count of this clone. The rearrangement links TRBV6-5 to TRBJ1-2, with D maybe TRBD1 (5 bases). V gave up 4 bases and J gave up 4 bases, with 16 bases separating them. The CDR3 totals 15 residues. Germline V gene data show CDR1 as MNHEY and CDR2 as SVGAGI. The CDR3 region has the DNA TGTGCCAGCAGTTCCAGGGTCCTGTCCCCCTATGGCTACACCTTC. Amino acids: CASSSRVLSPYGYTF.

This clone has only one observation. The CDR3 DNA is TGTGCCAGCAGCGTGACTAGCAGCACAGATACGCAGTATTTT. It codes for CASSVTSSTDTQYF. The chain combines TRBV11-2 with TRBJ2-3, with TRBD2 identical over 7 bases. V trimming: 5 bases; J trimming: 0 bases; junction bases outside the gene matches: 2. The V gene's germline CDR1 is SGHAT and CDR2 FQNNGV. This CDR3 region has 14 residues.

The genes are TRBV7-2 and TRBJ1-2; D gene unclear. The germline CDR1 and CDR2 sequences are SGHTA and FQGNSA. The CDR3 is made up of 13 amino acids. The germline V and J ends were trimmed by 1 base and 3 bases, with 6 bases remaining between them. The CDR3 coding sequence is TGTGCCAGCAGCTTAGATGGGGACTATGGCTACACCTTC. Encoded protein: CASSLDGDYGYTF.

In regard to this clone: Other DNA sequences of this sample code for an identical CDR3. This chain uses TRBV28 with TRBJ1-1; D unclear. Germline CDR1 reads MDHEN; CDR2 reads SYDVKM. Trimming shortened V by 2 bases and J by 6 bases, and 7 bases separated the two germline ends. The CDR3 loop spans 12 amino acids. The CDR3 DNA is TGTGCCAGCAGTTTACTGGGCTCTGAAGCTTTCTTT. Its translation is CASSLLGSEAFF.

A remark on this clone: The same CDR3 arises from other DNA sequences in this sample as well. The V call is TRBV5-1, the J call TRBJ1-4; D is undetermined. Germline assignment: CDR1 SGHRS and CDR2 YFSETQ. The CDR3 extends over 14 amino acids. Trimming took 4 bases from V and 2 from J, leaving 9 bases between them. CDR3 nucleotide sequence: TGCGCCAGCAGCCCCAGGAGTACTAATGAAAAACTGTTTTTT. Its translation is CASSPRSTNEKLFF.

The CDR3 loop reads CASSLAGTSQYNEQFF. The CDR3 nucleotides are TGCGCCAGCAGCTTGGCCGGGACGAGCCAATACAATGAGCAGTTCTTC. The rearrangement links TRBV5-1 to TRBJ2-1; the D gene could be TRBD1 or TRBD2 (5 bases each). Germline assignment: CDR1 SGHRS and CDR2 YFSETQ. Trimming stripped 0 bases from V and 4 bases from J, with 14 bases between. The CDR3 spans 16 residues. Drawing the rest from reference TRBV5-1 and TRBJ2-1, the complete variable domain is KAGVTQTPRYLIKTRGQQVTLSCSPISGHRSVSWYQQTPGQGLQFLFEYFSETQRNKGNFPGRFSGRQFSNSRSEMNVSTLELGDSALYLCASSLAGTSQYNEQFFGPGTRLTVL.

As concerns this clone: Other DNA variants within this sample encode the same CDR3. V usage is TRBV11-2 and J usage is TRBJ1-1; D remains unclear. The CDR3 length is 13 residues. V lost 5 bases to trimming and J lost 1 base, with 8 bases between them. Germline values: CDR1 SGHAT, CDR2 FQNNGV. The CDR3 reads CASSLGPNTEAFF. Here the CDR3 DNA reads TGTGCCAGCAGCCTCGGGCCGAACACTGAAGCTTTCTTT. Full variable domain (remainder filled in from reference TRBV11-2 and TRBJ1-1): EAGVAQSPRYKIIEKRQSVAFWCNPISGHATLYWYQQILGQGPKLLIQFQNNGVVDDSQLPKDRFSAERLKGVDSTLKIQPAKLEDSAVYLCASSLGPNTEAFFGQGTRLTVV.

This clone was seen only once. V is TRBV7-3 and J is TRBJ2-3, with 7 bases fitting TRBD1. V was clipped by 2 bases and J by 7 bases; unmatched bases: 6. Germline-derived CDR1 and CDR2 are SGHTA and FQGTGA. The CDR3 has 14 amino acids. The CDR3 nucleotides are TGTGCCAGCAGCTTAGGGACAGCGCCGTATACGCAGTATTTT. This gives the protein CASSLGTAPYTQYF.

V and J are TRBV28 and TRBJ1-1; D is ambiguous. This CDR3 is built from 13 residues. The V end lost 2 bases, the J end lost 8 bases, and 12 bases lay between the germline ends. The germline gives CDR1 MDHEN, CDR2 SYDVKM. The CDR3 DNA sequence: TGTGCCAGCAGTTTAGGATACCCTTCAGAAGCTTTCTTT. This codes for CASSLGYPSEAFF.

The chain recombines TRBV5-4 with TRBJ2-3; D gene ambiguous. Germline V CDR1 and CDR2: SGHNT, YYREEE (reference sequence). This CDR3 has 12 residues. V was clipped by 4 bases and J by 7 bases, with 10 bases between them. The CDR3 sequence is CASSLSENTQYF. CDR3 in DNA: TGTGCCAGCAGCCTCTCAGAAAATACGCAGTATTTT. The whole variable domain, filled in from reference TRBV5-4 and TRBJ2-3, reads ETGVTQSPTHLIKTRGQQVTLRCSSQSGHNTVSWYQQALGQGPQFIFQYYREEENGRGNFPPRFSGLQFPNYSSELNVNALELDDSALYLCASSLSENTQYFGPGTRLTVL.

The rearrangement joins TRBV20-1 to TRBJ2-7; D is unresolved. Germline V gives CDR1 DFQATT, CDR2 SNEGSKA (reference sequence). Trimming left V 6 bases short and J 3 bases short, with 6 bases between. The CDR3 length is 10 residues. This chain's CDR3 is CSAKFYEQYF. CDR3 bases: TGCAGTGCCAAGTTCTACGAGCAGTACTTC.

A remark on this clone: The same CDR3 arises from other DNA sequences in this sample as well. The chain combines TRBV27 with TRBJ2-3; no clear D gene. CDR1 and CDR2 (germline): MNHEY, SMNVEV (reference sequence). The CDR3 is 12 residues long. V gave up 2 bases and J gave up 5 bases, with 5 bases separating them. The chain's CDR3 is CASSLVGDTQYF. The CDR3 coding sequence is TGTGCCAGCAGTTTAGTGGGAGATACGCAGTATTTT.

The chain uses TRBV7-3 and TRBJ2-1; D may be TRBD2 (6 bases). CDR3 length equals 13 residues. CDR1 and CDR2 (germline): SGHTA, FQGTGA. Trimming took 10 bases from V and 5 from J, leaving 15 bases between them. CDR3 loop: CATAGGTNNEQFF. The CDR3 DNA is TGTGCCACCGCGGGCGGGACCAACAATGAGCAGTTCTTC.

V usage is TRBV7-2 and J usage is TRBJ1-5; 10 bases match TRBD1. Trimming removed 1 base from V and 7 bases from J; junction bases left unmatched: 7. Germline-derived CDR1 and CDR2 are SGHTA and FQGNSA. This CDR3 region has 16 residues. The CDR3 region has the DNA TGTGCCAGCAGCTTAGTACCAGGGACAGGGGAGCAGCCCCAGCATTTT. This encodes CASSLVPGTGEQPQHF.

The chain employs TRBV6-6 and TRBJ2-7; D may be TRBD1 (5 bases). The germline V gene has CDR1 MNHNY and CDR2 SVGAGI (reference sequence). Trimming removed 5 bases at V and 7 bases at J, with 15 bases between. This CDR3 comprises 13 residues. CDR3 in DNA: TGTGCCAGCAGTGGACATCTTTTTGGGGAGCAGTACTTC. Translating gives CASSGHLFGEQYF.

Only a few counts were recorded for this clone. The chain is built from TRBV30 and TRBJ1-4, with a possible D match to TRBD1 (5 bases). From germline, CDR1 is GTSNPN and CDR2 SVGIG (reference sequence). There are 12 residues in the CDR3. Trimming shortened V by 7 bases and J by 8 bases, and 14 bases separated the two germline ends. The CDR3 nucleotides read TGTGCCTCAGACCACAGGCGGGAAAAACTGTTTTTT. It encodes CASDHRREKLFF.

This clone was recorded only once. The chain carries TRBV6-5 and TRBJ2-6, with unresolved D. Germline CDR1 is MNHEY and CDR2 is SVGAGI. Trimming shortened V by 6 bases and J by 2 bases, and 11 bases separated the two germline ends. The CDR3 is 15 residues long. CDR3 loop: CASRVEQTGANVLTF. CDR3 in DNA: TGTGCCAGCAGGGTAGAGCAGACTGGGGCCAACGTCCTGACTTTC.

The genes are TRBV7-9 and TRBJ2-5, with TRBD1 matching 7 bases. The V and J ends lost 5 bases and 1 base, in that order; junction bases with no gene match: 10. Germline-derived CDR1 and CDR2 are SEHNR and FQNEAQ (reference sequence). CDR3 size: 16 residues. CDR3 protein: CASSDIPGQSQETQYF. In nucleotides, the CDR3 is TGTGCCAGCAGCGACATCCCGGGACAGAGCCAAGAGACCCAGTACTTC.